This is a list of T cell receptor beta chains from one sample in a study of shared clonotypes between healthy human individuals. Repertoires were generated with immunoSEQ multiplex PCR, while TCRdb's copy carries only in-frame clones and drops some. The table lists some 2.1 million clones, less than 95% of them singletons. Sequenced material: naive CD8+ T cells sorted from blood. The receptors shown here come from a man aged 18 to 30 in good health. Each CDR3 is given with its conserved first and last residue. A D gene is named only where the DNA matches it firmly. Clone size is shown for a subset of rows, as once, few, many or a class of expanded clone.

DNA	CDR3	size	D	V	length	J
TGTGCCAGCAGTTCCCACCCCCAACAGGGGCCTAATGAAAAACTGTTTTTT	CASSSHPQQGPNEKLFF	.	TRBD1	TRBV27	17	TRBJ1-4
TGCGCCAGCAGCCTTTATGGTGCAGGGGCAATGAATGAGCAGTTCTTC	CASSLYGAGAMNEQFF	once	.	TRBV4-1	16	TRBJ2-1
TGCGCCAGCAGCCCGGGACAGGCGGCCTACGAGCAGTACTTC	CASSPGQAAYEQYF	.	TRBD1	TRBV5-1	14	TRBJ2-7
TGTGCCAGCAGGGGTCTAGCAAACACCGGGGAGCTGTTTTTT	CASRGLANTGELFF	once	.	TRBV6-4	14	TRBJ2-2
TGCAGCGTTGACGAAGGGGGGGTAGGGATGTACTTC	CSVDEGGVGMYF	.	.	TRBV29-1	12	TRBJ2-7
TGCGCCAGCAGCCAAGATTATAGGGCAGTAGAGACCCAGTACTTC	CASSQDYRAVETQYF	.	.	TRBV4-1	15	TRBJ2-5
TGTGCCAGCAGCTTGGGGAGGGGAAGTCAGCCCCAGCATTTT	CASSLGRGSQPQHF	.	.	TRBV5-8	14	TRBJ1-5
TGTGCCAGCACCCTGACAGGGGGCGCAGATACGCAGTATTTT	CASTLTGGADTQYF	.	TRBD1	TRBV6-5	14	TRBJ2-3
TGTGCCTTGGATAGCGGGAGGGCCTACGAGCAGTACTTC	CALDSGRAYEQYF	.	TRBD2	TRBV30	13	TRBJ2-7
TGTGCCCTCGGGGCGGAGAATAGCAATCAGCCCCAGCATTTT	CALGAENSNQPQHF	.	.	TRBV30	14	TRBJ1-5
TGTGCCAGCTCACCCTACAGGGAGGTCGCTGGGGCCAACGTCCTGACTTTC	CASSPYREVAGANVLTF	.	.	TRBV18	17	TRBJ2-6
TGCGCCAGCAGCCTCATCGGTGGCGAGCAGTACTTC	CASSLIGGEQYF	.	.	TRBV4-1	12	TRBJ2-7
TGTGCCAGCAGCAGCCGGACAGGGGGCGTCTACGAGCAGTACTTC	CASSSRTGGVYEQYF	.	TRBD1	TRBV7-9	15	TRBJ2-7
TGTGCCAGCAGCACCCGCCTAATAGGGTTAAATGAGCAGTTCTTC	CASSTRLIGLNEQFF	.	.	TRBV5-8	15	TRBJ2-1
TGTGCCAGCAGTGTCCCGGGGGCCCTGTCCTACGAGCAGTACTTC	CASSVPGALSYEQYF	.	.	TRBV27	15	TRBJ2-7
TGTGCCAGCAGCCTAGGGGACGAAACTCCAGAGACCCAGTACTTC	CASSLGDETPETQYF	.	.	TRBV9	15	TRBJ2-5
TGTGCCAGCAGTTTACCACCCGGACAGGGAGGAAACATTCAGTACTTC	CASSLPPGQGGNIQYF	.	TRBD1	TRBV28	16	TRBJ2-4
TGTGCCAGCAGTCTAGGCCGAGAAAACATTCAGTACTTC	CASSLGRENIQYF	.	.	TRBV2	13	TRBJ2-4
TGTGCCAGTACGGATCAAACCGGGGAGCTGTTTTTT	CASTDQTGELFF	.	.	TRBV19	12	TRBJ2-2
TGTGCCAGCAGTACCCGCCCCACCTTGTTCTACGAGCAGTACTTC	CASSTRPTLFYEQYF	.	.	TRBV6-5	15	TRBJ2-7
TGCGCCAGCAGCCCACGACTAGCGGGGGGGCCGTACAATGAGCAGTTCTTC	CASSPRLAGGPYNEQFF	.	TRBD2	TRBV4-1	17	TRBJ2-1
TGTGCCAGCAGTTCCTACCCCGGGGGGACCCAGTACTTC	CASSSYPGGTQYF	.	.	TRBV27	13	TRBJ2-5
TGTGCCAGCAGCCAAATCGGGCACTACGAGCAGTACTTC	CASSQIGHYEQYF	once	.	TRBV7-9	13	TRBJ2-7
TGTGCCAGCAGCCCCGGGACTAGAGAAAAGCAGTACTTC	CASSPGTREKQYF	.	TRBD2	TRBV7-9	13	TRBJ2-7
TGTGCCAGCAGCCCGCGACAGGTTTACCACGAGCAGTACTTC	CASSPRQVYHEQYF	.	.	TRBV7-9	14	TRBJ2-7
TGCGCCAGCAGGGGCAGGGTGGACACTGAAGCTTTCTTT	CASRGRVDTEAFF	.	.	TRBV5-1	13	TRBJ1-1
TGTGCCAGCAGCTTAACAGATGGCTACACCTTC	CASSLTDGYTF	.	.	TRBV11-2	11	TRBJ1-2
TGTGCCAGCAGCTTAGATCCTCTGACCGGCGAAAAACTGTTTTTT	CASSLDPLTGEKLFF	.	.	TRBV11-2	15	TRBJ1-4
TGTGCCAGCAGTACGGACATTTTTAACTATGGCTACACCTTC	CASSTDIFNYGYTF	.	.	TRBV28	14	TRBJ1-2